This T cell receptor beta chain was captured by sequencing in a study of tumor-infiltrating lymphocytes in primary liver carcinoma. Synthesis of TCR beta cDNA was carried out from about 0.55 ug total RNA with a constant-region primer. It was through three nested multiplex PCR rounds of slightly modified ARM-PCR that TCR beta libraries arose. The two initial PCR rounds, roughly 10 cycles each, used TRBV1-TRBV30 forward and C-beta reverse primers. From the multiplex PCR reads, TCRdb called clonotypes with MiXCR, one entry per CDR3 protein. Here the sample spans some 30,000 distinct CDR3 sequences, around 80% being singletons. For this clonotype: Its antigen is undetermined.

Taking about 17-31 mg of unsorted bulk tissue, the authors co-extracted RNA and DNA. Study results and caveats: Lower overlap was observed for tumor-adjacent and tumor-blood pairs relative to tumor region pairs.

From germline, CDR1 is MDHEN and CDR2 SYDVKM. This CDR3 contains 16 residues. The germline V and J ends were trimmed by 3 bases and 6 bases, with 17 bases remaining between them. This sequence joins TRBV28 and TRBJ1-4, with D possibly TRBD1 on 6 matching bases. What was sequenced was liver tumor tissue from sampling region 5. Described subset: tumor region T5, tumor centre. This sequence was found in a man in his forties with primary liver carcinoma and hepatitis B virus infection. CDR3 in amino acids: CASSLDRTAAYEKLFF. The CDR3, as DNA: TGTGCCAGCAGTTTGGACAGAACCGCAGCTTATGAAAAACTGTTTTTT.